These T cell receptor beta chains were read from a single sample in a study of OX40 agonist ivuxolimab in advanced cancers. TCRdb keeps only in-frame clones here, not all; method: immunoSEQ multiplex PCR. Among roughly 60,000 clones, just over 85% were seen once, and the ten largest hold over 0.7%. The source was CD4+ or CD8+ T cells sorted from blood, collected in a trial of the OX40 agonist ivuxolimab. The receptors derive from an adult with an advanced solid tumor such as melanoma, head and neck, liver or kidney cancer. Each CDR3 is given with its conserved first and last residue. The D gene is left open where the match is weak. A clone size is listed for some rows: how often the clone was seen (once, few, many), or a class if it is expanded.

TGTGCCAGTAGGCCTAAACAGGGATTCCACGAGCAGTACTTC,CASRPKQGFHEQYF,-,TRBJ2-7,-,TRBV19
TGTGCCAGTAGTATAGGTCCTCTCGGTAGGGGGGAGCTGTTTTTT,CASSIGPLGRGELFF,-,TRBJ2-2,-,TRBV19
TGTGCCAGCAGTTCTAGCGGGGGGCGTTACAATGAGCAGTTCTTC,CASSSSGGRYNEQFF,TRBD2,TRBJ2-1,-,TRBV5-4
TGTGCCAGCAGCTCCCGGGACAGGGGGCCGGGGCAGTACTTC,CASSSRDRGPGQYF,TRBD1,TRBJ2-7,-,TRBV5-6
TGTGCCAGCAGCTTCCAGGGGTCGGGCCACGAGCAGTACTTC,CASSFQGSGHEQYF,-,TRBJ2-7,-,TRBV11-2
TGCGCCAGCAGCTTGGGGACAGCGCATTCTACCGGGGAGCTGTTTTTT,CASSLGTAHSTGELFF,-,TRBJ2-2,-,TRBV5-1
TGTGCCAGCTCCCCTCATGGATCGGGAGAGACCCAGTACTTC,CASSPHGSGETQYF,-,TRBJ2-5,-,TRBV2
TGTGCCAGCATGGCAGGGCAAGAGACCCAGTACTTC,CASMAGQETQYF,-,TRBJ2-5,-,TRBV28
TGTGCCAGCAGCTTGCAGTCGGGACTAGCAGTTTCTAGCACAGATACGCAGTATTTT,CASSLQSGLAVSSTDTQYF,TRBD2,TRBJ2-3,-,TRBV5-4
TGTGCCAGCAGTTTAGTAGGGAACTATGGCTACACCTTC,CASSLVGNYGYTF,-,TRBJ1-2,-,TRBV27
TGCAGCGTTGAAGTGGGAGGGCTAGTGCAGTACTTC,CSVEVGGLVQYF,TRBD2,TRBJ2-7,-,TRBV29-1
TGTGCCAGCATAGGGGCGGGAGTCATCCACGAGCAGTACTTC,CASIGAGVIHEQYF,TRBD2,TRBJ2-7,-,TRBV28
TGTGCCAGCAGTTACTCTAGCGTCCCAGATACGCAGTATTTT,CASSYSSVPDTQYF,-,TRBJ2-3,once,TRBV6-5
TGCGCCAGCAGCAAACTAGCGGGGGGCTCCTACGAGCAGTACTTC,CASSKLAGGSYEQYF,TRBD2,TRBJ2-7,-,TRBV5-1
TGTGCCAGCAGTTCAGGACCGGGGCAAGAGACCCAGTACTTC,CASSSGPGQETQYF,-,TRBJ2-5,-,TRBV6-5
TGTGCCAGCAGTTTCGGGGGCGGGGCGTCACCCCTCCACTTT,CASSFGGGASPLHF,-,TRBJ1-6,few,TRBV27
TGTGCCAGCAGCTCCTGGCTGTATGGTGGCTACACCTTC,CASSSWLYGGYTF,-,TRBJ1-2,-,TRBV7-9
TGCGCCAGCAGTGAGTGGGAAGGTGAAAAACTGTTTTTT,CASSEWEGEKLFF,-,TRBJ1-4,-,TRBV10-2
TGCGCCAGCACCAGCGGGGGCCCGCCAGATACGCAGTATTTT,CASTSGGPPDTQYF,TRBD2,TRBJ2-3,-,TRBV5-1
TGTGCCAGCAGTTTATCGCCCACAGAAAATGAGCAGTTCTTC,CASSLSPTENEQFF,-,TRBJ2-1,-,TRBV27
TGTGCCAGTAGTATGATGGAGCCGGGAAGGGCTTTCTTT,CASSMMEPGRAFF,-,TRBJ1-1,-,TRBV19
TGCGCCAGCAGCCAAGAATTTAGTCAGCCCCAGCATTTT,CASSQEFSQPQHF,-,TRBJ1-5,-,TRBV4-1
TGTGCCACCAGCAGAAACCCGAACTACAATGAAAAACTGTTTTTT,CATSRNPNYNEKLFF,-,TRBJ1-4,few,TRBV15
TGTGCCAGCAGTGCGAAATTACTAGCGGGGGCGAACACCGGGGAGCTGTTTTTT,CASSAKLLAGANTGELFF,TRBD2,TRBJ2-2,-,TRBV6-1
TGCGCCAGCAGGGTCAGGGGGCAGATCGGGTCCTACGAGCAGTACTTC,CASRVRGQIGSYEQYF,TRBD1,TRBJ2-7,-,TRBV5-1
TGTGCCAGCAGCTTTCGGACAGCGGGAAAAGAGACCCAGTACTTC,CASSFRTAGKETQYF,-,TRBJ2-5,-,TRBV7-8
TGTGCCAGCAGTGAAGACAGATCCTACAATGAGCAGTTCTTC,CASSEDRSYNEQFF,-,TRBJ2-1,few,TRBV2
TGTGCCAGTAGTCCACGGACTAGCGGGAGGGCTGAGCAGTTCTTC,CASSPRTSGRAEQFF,TRBD2,TRBJ2-1,-,TRBV19
TGCGCCAGCAGCCACACAAGGGGGCGAGATGAGACCCAGTACTTC,CASSHTRGRDETQYF,TRBD1,TRBJ2-5,-,TRBV4-1
TGCGCCAGCAGCCAAGTGGGGGGAAATCAGCCCCAGCATTTT,CASSQVGGNQPQHF,-,TRBJ1-5,-,TRBV4-1
TGTGCCAGCAGTCAATGGACTAGCGGGAGTGTGGGAAATGAGCAGTTCTTC,CASSQWTSGSVGNEQFF,TRBD2,TRBJ2-1,-,TRBV28
TGCGCCAGCAGCCACACGGAACAGGGCGACTATGGCTACACCTTC,CASSHTEQGDYGYTF,-,TRBJ1-2,-,TRBV4-1
TGTGCCAGCAGCCCAGGACTAGCGGGAGGTACCGGGGAGCTGTTTTTT,CASSPGLAGGTGELFF,TRBD2,TRBJ2-2,-,TRBV28
TGTGCCAGCAGCGATTTACAGGGCCAAGAGACCCAGTACTTC,CASSDLQGQETQYF,-,TRBJ2-5,-,TRBV6-5
TGCGCCAGCAGCCAGAGGGACAATTCGGCCCTCCACTTT,CASSQRDNSALHF,-,TRBJ1-6,-,TRBV4-1
TGTGCCAGCAGCTATGGGACAGGGGTTCTCTATGGCTACACCTTC,CASSYGTGVLYGYTF,TRBD1,TRBJ1-2,-,TRBV5-6
TGTGCCAGCAGTTTACCCGGGACAGGACGCAATCAGCCCCAGCATTTT,CASSLPGTGRNQPQHF,TRBD1,TRBJ1-5,-,TRBV28
TGTGCCAGCAGCTTAGCAGTCCCGATGAACACTGAAGCTTTCTTT,CASSLAVPMNTEAFF,-,TRBJ1-1,few,TRBV7-2
TGCGCCAGCAGCTTTGGACAGAATTCACCCCTCCACTTT,CASSFGQNSPLHF,-,TRBJ1-6,-,TRBV5-1
TGTGCCAGCAGCGTTGCCCGGGGCACAGATACGCAGTATTTT,CASSVARGTDTQYF,-,TRBJ2-3,once,TRBV9
TGTGCCAGCAGCCCCCTCGGGGCTGGAATCACCGGGGAGCTGTTTTTT,CASSPLGAGITGELFF,-,TRBJ2-2,-,TRBV14
TGCAGCGTACACACAGGGGGTAACTATGGCTACACCTTC,CSVHTGGNYGYTF,TRBD1,TRBJ1-2,once,TRBV29-1
TGCGCCAGCAGCTTGTCTGCAGATACGCAGTATTTT,CASSLSADTQYF,-,TRBJ2-3,-,TRBV5-1
TGTGCCAGCAGCCAAGGTTTGGGGACCGAGATAGCCAAAAACATTCAGTACTTC,CASSQGLGTEIAKNIQYF,-,TRBJ2-4,-,TRBV4-2
TGTGCCAGCACCCGGTCGAAGGGATCGAACGAGCAGTACTTC,CASTRSKGSNEQYF,-,TRBJ2-7,-,TRBV27
TGTGCCAGCAGGCCGGAGGGGCACGAGCAGTTCTTC,CASRPEGHEQFF,-,TRBJ2-1,-,TRBV6-1
TGTGCCAGCAGTGTAACGACAGGGCCCGAGCAGTACTTC,CASSVTTGPEQYF,TRBD1,TRBJ2-7,-,TRBV6-1
TGTGCCAGCAGCTCTCCAGCGGAGCGCACAGATACGCAGTATTTT,CASSSPAERTDTQYF,-,TRBJ2-3,-,TRBV7-8
TGTGCCAGCTCACCCGACCCGGGGTCAGGGAAGAGGAGCACAGATACGCAGTATTTT,CASSPDPGSGKRSTDTQYF,-,TRBJ2-3,-,TRBV18
TGTGCCAGCAGCTTGCTTAGTGTAGCCAAAAACATTCAGTACTTC,CASSLLSVAKNIQYF,-,TRBJ2-4,-,TRBV5-6
TGTGCCAGCAGCCCAAGCGGGGGGGCGTTGAATGAGCAGTTCTTC,CASSPSGGALNEQFF,TRBD2,TRBJ2-1,-,TRBV4-2
TGTGCCAGCAGTTTGGGGAAAAGACAGGGGAGCTACACCTTC,CASSLGKRQGSYTF,TRBD1,TRBJ1-2,-,TRBV28
TGTGCCTGGAGTATCCATACCGGGGAGCTGTTTTTT,CAWSIHTGELFF,-,TRBJ2-2,-,TRBV30